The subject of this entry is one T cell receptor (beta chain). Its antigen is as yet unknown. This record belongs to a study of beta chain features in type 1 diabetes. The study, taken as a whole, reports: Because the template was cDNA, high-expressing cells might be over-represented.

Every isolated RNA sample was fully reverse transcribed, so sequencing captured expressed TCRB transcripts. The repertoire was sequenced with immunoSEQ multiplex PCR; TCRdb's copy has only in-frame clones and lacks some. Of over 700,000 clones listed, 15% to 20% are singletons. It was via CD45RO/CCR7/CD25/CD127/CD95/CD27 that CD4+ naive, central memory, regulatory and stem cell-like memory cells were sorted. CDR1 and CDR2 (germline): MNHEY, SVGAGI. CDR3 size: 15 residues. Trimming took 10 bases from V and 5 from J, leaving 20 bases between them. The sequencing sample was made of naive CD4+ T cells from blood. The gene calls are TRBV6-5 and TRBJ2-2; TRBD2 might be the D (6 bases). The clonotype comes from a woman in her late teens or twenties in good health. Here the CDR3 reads CATTSGPSRTGELFF. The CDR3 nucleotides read TGTGCCACAACCAGCGGGCCCTCGCGGACCGGGGAGCTGTTTTTT.